This T cell receptor (beta chain) appears in the sequencing data of a study of blood T cell repertoires in COVID-19. Libraries were prepared by immunoSEQ multiplex PCR; TCRdb keeps only in-frame clonotypes and omits some of them. Found here are approximately 200,000 clones, about nine tenths of them singletons; the top ten hold roughly 2.5%. There are 15 residues in the CDR3. From germline, CDR1 is KGHSH and CDR2 LQKENI. After removal of 2 bases from V and 5 bases from J, the junction contained 7 bases not matched to a gene. The clonotype originates from a woman aged 60-70 years with acute or convalescent COVID-19. Sequencing used peripheral blood. The rearrangement joins TRBV18 to TRBJ2-5; 8 bases line up with TRBD1. CDR3 coding DNA: TGTGCCAGCTCACCAACAGGGGGAGGTCTTGAGACCCAGTACTTC. It is translated as CASSPTGGGLETQYF.